What follows are 28 T cell receptor beta chains derived from one specimen sequenced in a study of blood T cells in healthy people across ages. It was with a sample-barcoded 5' primer and a J-beta primer mix that a second PCR of about 6 to 12 cycles was run. MiXCR, applied by TCRdb to the 5' RACE reads, yields one record per CDR3 protein. The sample records roughly 730,000 distinct CDR3 sequences, about 61% being singletons. Sequencing was done on a sample of blood. These receptors were obtained from a middle-aged man in good health.

This rearrangement joins TRBV7-2 to TRBJ2-7; TRBD2 is a possible D gene (6 bases). CDR3 length equals 16 residues. V was clipped by 5 bases and J by 6 bases, with 23 bases between them. Germline CDR1 reads SGHTA; CDR2 reads FQGNSA. In DNA form, the CDR3 reads TGTGCCAGCAGCCCTCATGGAGGGGCCAGCGCGGCCGAGCAGTACTTC. Protein product: CASSPHGGASAAEQYF.

This chain joins TRBV2 and TRBJ1-1; 8 nucleotides agree with TRBD1. CDR3 length equals 14 residues. Germline V gene lookup returns CDR1 SNHLY and CDR2 FYNNEI. The junction had 7 bases not matched to a gene; V was cut back by 6 bases and J by 4 bases. The CDR3 DNA reads as TGTGCCAGCAGGGAGACAGGGGTTCCCACTGAAGCTTTCTTT. Translation: CASRETGVPTEAFF.

The chain recombines TRBV13 with TRBJ2-3, with 11 bases matching TRBD2. The CDR3 covers 17 residues. CDR1 and CDR2 from the germline V gene are PRHDT and FYEKMQ (reference sequence). The V gene end was trimmed by 4 bases and the J gene end by 5 bases; junction bases not matched to a gene: 11. CDR3 amino acids: CASSSIGPLAGEDTQYF. The CDR3 DNA reads as TGTGCCAGCAGCTCGATAGGACCACTAGCGGGAGAAGATACGCAGTATTTT.

This chain joins TRBV4-3 and TRBJ2-3; a possible D gene is TRBD1 (5 bases). V lost 0 bases, J lost 1 base, and 11 bases lay in between. CDR1 and CDR2 (germline): LGHNA, YSLEER. The CDR3 totals 16 residues. The CDR3 DNA is TGCGCCAGCAGCCAAGAGGGCAGGGCTGGCACAGATACGCAGTATTTT. Encoded protein: CASSQEGRAGTDTQYF.

This chain uses TRBV12-3 or TRBV12-4 with TRBJ2-5, with D possibly being TRBD1 (6 bases). The tail of the sequence fits TRBJ2-7 better, so the J call may be wrong. The CDR3 totals 14 residues. The chain's CDR3 is CASSFFQDSYEQYF. The CDR3 nucleotides read TGTGCCAGCAGTTTCTTCCAGGACAGCTACGAGCAGTACTTC.

This clonotype came up a few times. The chain is built from TRBV3-1 and TRBJ2-5; TRBD2 matches at 10 bases. V shed 2 bases and J 2 bases; nucleotides not matched to a gene: 5. The CDR3 has 16 amino acids. Per germline, CDR1 LGHDT and CDR2 YNNKEL (reference sequence). CDR3 in DNA: TGTGCCAGCAGCCAACCCCTTAGCGGGGGGCAAGAGACCCAGTACTTC. Its protein product is CASSQPLSGGQETQYF.

V and J are TRBV6-2 or TRBV6-3 and TRBJ2-3; 9 positions agree with TRBD2. CDR1 MNHEY and CDR2 SVGEGT come from the germline V gene. Unmatched junction bases numbered 13, after V lost 5 bases and J lost 1 base. The CDR3 sequence is 18 residues long. The CDR3 nucleotides are TGTGCCAGCAGTCCCGCAGCGGGGGGACTTACACGCACAGATACGCAGTATTTT. This gives the protein CASSPAAGGLTRTDTQYF.

The chain is built from TRBV9 and TRBJ2-3; 7 bases match TRBD2. Trimming cost V 4 bases and J 4 bases; bases outside gene matches: 6. Germline loops: CDR1 SGDLS, CDR2 YYNGEE. The CDR3 covers 14 residues. Here the CDR3 reads CASSIRGRADTQYF. CDR3 sequence (DNA): TGTGCCAGCAGCATACGGGGGAGGGCAGATACGCAGTATTTT.

The chain links TRBV6-2 or TRBV6-3 to TRBJ2-3; 7 bases fit TRBD2. Germline V gene data show CDR1 as MNHEY and CDR2 as SVGEGT. Unmatched junction bases numbered 16, after V lost 6 bases and J lost 4 bases. This CDR3 is 17 amino acids long. The CDR3 DNA sequence: TGTGCCAGCAGCCAATCTTGGGGAGGGAGGCCTCCAGATACGCAGTATTTT. This encodes CASSQSWGGRPPDTQYF.

The rearrangement joins TRBV7-8 to TRBJ2-3; the match to TRBD1 covers 7 bases. The CDR3 extends over 16 amino acids. Germline values: CDR1 SGHVS, CDR2 FQNEAQ. V was pared by 2 bases and J by 3 bases, with 8 bases of the junction left unmatched. The CDR3 loop is CASSLSQGVVTDTQYF. CDR3 coding DNA: TGTGCCAGCAGCTTAAGTCAGGGGGTCGTTACAGATACGCAGTATTTT.

In this sample, this clonotype turned up a few times. The chain recombines TRBV12-3 or TRBV12-4 with TRBJ1-5; possible D gene TRBD1, 5 bases. The CDR3 totals 16 residues. V was clipped by 5 bases and J by 4 bases, with 18 bases between them. This CDR3 is CASSPRPGFGNQPQHF. The CDR3 region has the DNA TGTGCCAGCAGTCCCAGACCAGGGTTTGGGAATCAGCCCCAGCATTTT.

The table lists this clonotype with a few counts. The CDR3 here is CASSLWGRVVDSGANVLTF. The DNA for the CDR3 is TGTGCCAGCAGCCTATGGGGCCGGGTCGTCGACTCTGGGGCCAACGTCCTGACTTTC. The V gene is TRBV7-9, the J gene TRBJ2-6; D is possibly TRBD1 (5 bases). This CDR3 is built from 19 residues. Trimming took off 5 bases at V and 0 bases at J, with 20 bases between the two ends. Germline loops: CDR1 SEHNR, CDR2 FQNEAQ (reference sequence).

This clonotype was counted only a few times. The genes are TRBV4-2 and TRBJ2-5; the D is unclear. Germline V lookup: CDR1 LGHNA, CDR2 YNFKEQ. Trimming took off 0 bases at V and 5 bases at J, with 10 bases between the two ends. The CDR3 is 14 amino acids. The CDR3 spells CASSQETPGETQYF. The CDR3 DNA sequence: TGTGCCAGCAGCCAAGAAACGCCCGGGGAGACCCAGTACTTC.

The genes are TRBV7-6 and TRBJ2-4, with a possible D match to TRBD2 (5 bases). The closer fit of TRBJ2-7 to the DNA end suggests the J call may be wrong. The CDR3 consists of 12 residues. Per germline, CDR1 SGHVS and CDR2 FNYEAQ. CDR3: CASSAGGLEQYF. The CDR3, as DNA: TGTGCCAGCAGCGCGGGTGGGCTCGAGCAGTACTTC.

Only a few counts were recorded for this clonotype. The chain uses TRBV10-3 and TRBJ2-3, with D maybe TRBD2 (6 bases). Trimming took 0 bases from V and 0 from J, leaving 22 bases between them. Germline V gives CDR1 ENHRY, CDR2 SYGVKD. The CDR3 runs to 20 residues. The CDR3 reads CAISESSFKGLSTSTDTQYF. CDR3 in DNA: TGTGCCATCAGTGAGTCATCATTTAAGGGACTTTCCACTAGCACAGATACGCAGTATTTT.

The chain links TRBV20-1 to TRBJ2-5; TRBD2 agrees at 7 bases. CDR3 length: 11 amino acids. CDR1 and CDR2 from the germline V gene are DFQATT and SNEGSKA (reference sequence). V shed 7 bases and J 4 bases; nucleotides not matched to a gene: 3. The CDR3 loop reads CSGGRSETQYF. CDR3 in DNA: TGCAGTGGCGGGAGATCAGAGACCCAGTACTTC.

The chain carries TRBV29-1 and TRBJ2-6; D may be TRBD1 (5 bases). Between the trimmed V and J ends, which lost 5 bases and 4 bases, there was a span of 9 bases. This CDR3 contains 13 residues. Germline assignment: CDR1 SQVTM and CDR2 ANQGSEA. The DNA of the CDR3 is TGCAGCGTTCTAGGGGAAGGGGCCAACGTCCTGACTTTC. It codes for CSVLGEGANVLTF.

The rearrangement links TRBV5-1 to TRBJ2-5; a possible D gene is TRBD1 (6 bases). The CDR3 is made up of 16 amino acids. V was clipped by 0 bases and J by 2 bases, with 14 bases between them. The germline V gene encodes CDR1 SGHRS and CDR2 YFSETQ. CDR3 region: CASSLEGTCAQETQYF. The CDR3 DNA sequence: TGCGCCAGCAGCTTGGAGGGGACATGTGCTCAAGAGACCCAGTACTTC.

The table lists this clonotype with many counts. The chain has TRBV10-3 and TRBJ2-4, with a tentative D call TRBD2 (5 bases). V gave up 3 bases and J gave up 13 bases, with 10 bases separating them. The germline gives CDR1 ENHRY, CDR2 SYGVKD. The CDR3 totals 11 residues. The CDR3 DNA reads as TGTGCCATCAGTGAAGGTGGGGAGCAGTACTTC. It encodes CAISEGGEQYF.

This rearrangement joins TRBV20-1 to TRBJ2-7; 14 bases match TRBD2. V was clipped by 5 bases and J by 5 bases; unmatched bases: 11. Germline V gene lookup returns CDR1 DFQATT and CDR2 SNEGSKA (reference sequence). The CDR3 totals 16 residues. The CDR3 protein is CSAVGTSGSYRDEQYF. The CDR3 region has the DNA TGCAGTGCTGTTGGGACTAGCGGGAGCTATCGCGACGAGCAGTACTTC.

This clonotype was seen repeatedly, ten times or more. The rearrangement links TRBV29-1 to TRBJ2-7, with TRBD1 identical over 11 bases. CDR1 is SQVTM, CDR2 ANQGSEA, per germline. The CDR3 loop spans 12 amino acids. V lost 7 bases, J lost 3 bases, and 2 bases stayed unmatched. CDR3 residues: CSAGTGGYEQYF. In nucleotides, the CDR3 is TGCAGCGCCGGGACAGGGGGCTACGAGCAGTACTTC.

The CDR3 protein is CATSRGAPGTGYNEQYF. In DNA form, the CDR3 reads TGTGCCACCAGCAGAGGTGCACCCGGGACAGGCTACAATGAGCAGTACTTC. The chain joins TRBV15 to TRBJ2-7, with TRBD1 identical over 8 bases. Germline lookup yields CDR1 LNHNV and CDR2 YYDKDF (reference sequence). V lost 1 base and J lost 7; bases outside the gene matches: 15. The CDR3 has 17 amino acids. Full variable domain (missing parts from reference TRBV15 and TRBJ2-7): DAMVIQNPRYQVTQFGKPVTLSCSQTLNHNVMYWYQQKSSQAPKLLFHYYDKDFNNEADTPDNFQSRRPNTSFCFLDIRSPGLGDTAMYLCATSRGAPGTGYNEQYFGPGTRLTVT.

This clonotype was observed a handful of times. The rearrangement uses TRBV20-1 and TRBJ2-5; 7 bases match TRBD2. The germline V gene has CDR1 DFQATT and CDR2 SNEGSKA (reference sequence). The CDR3 is 16 residues long. Trimming cost V 5 bases and J 4 bases; bases outside gene matches: 16. Written as DNA, the CDR3 is TGCAGTGCTCCAGGCCCCATGCGGGAGCTATTAGAGACCCAGTACTTC. Translated, it gives CSAPGPMRELLETQYF.

This clonotype was counted a few times. The chain recombines TRBV10-3 with TRBJ1-2; D not certain. The V and J ends lost 4 bases and 4 bases respectively, with 13 bases between them. This CDR3 is 14 amino acids long. CDR1 and CDR2 from the germline V gene are ENHRY and SYGVKD. The CDR3 DNA follows: TGTGCCATCAGTGTGGTCGGCGCATTCTATGGCTACACCTTC. Amino acids: CAISVVGAFYGYTF.

The V and J genes are TRBV10-3 and TRBJ2-5; D is perhaps TRBD2 (6 bases). Matching the DNA end better, TRBJ2-7 makes the J call doubtful. From germline, CDR1 is ENHRY and CDR2 SYGVKD. The CDR3 totals 11 residues. The CDR3 coding sequence is TGTGCCATCAGCGGGGGAAGCGAGCAGTACTTC. This codes for CAISGGSEQYF.

J is TRBJ2-1 and V is TRBV5-1; D remains ambiguous. This CDR3 region has 17 residues. The V and J ends lost 1 base and 0 bases respectively, with 14 bases between them. Germline loops: CDR1 SGHRS, CDR2 YFSETQ. CDR3 amino acids: CASSLLRASSSYNEQFF. The CDR3, as DNA: TGCGCCAGCAGCTTGCTAAGGGCCTCGAGCTCCTACAATGAGCAGTTCTTC.

The genes are TRBV9 and TRBJ2-3, with D unresolved. The V gene lost 2 bases and the J gene lost 5 bases, with 12 bases spanning the gap. The germline V gene encodes CDR1 SGDLS and CDR2 YYNGEE. The CDR3 runs 14 residues. Here the CDR3 reads CASSVWGGGDTQYF. The CDR3 nucleotides read TGTGCCAGCAGCGTTTGGGGTGGCGGAGATACGCAGTATTTT.

This clonotype was found once. In DNA form, the CDR3 reads TGTGCCAGCAGCTCCGGGGGAGGTGTGGAGACCCAGTACTTC. This translates into CASSSGGGVETQYF. The rearrangement links TRBV9 to TRBJ2-4, with D possibly being TRBD2 (6 bases). Judging by the DNA end, TRBJ2-5 fits better; the J call may be wrong. This CDR3 region has 14 residues. Germline CDR1 SGDLS, CDR2 YYNGEE.